The present entry profiles one T cell receptor (beta chain) with its context. Its antigen is not known. The data were taken from a study of regulatory dendritic cells for organ transplantation. Study observations and caveats: Naive CD4+ and CD8+ repertoires were highly diverse; memory CD8+ was most oligoclonal. Regulatory dendritic cells appeared to expand memory CD8+ clones less than mature ones.

Trimming stripped 6 bases from V and 3 bases from J, with 9 bases between. The germline gives CDR1 MNHNY, CDR2 SVGAGI (reference sequence). CDR3 length equals 13 residues. Allogeneic regulatory or mature dendritic cells were co-cultured for roughly five days with CFSE-labeled sorted T cells at 1:10. Memory T cells were CD45RO+, naive were CD45RA+, sorted by FACS. Profiled with immunoSEQ multiplex PCR; TCRdb holds only in-frame clones, not every one. The sample consists of 9,500 to 15,000 clones, about 70% of them appearing once. The chain uses TRBV6-6 and TRBJ1-5, with a possible D match to TRBD1 (5 bases). The origin of this receptor is a human donor in good health. Material for sequencing was naive CD4+ T cells from blood cultured with regulatory dendritic cells. The subset here: CD45RA+ naive T cells. The CDR3 spells CASSRGFNQPQHF. The CDR3 DNA reads as TGTGCCAGCAGCCGGGGGTTCAATCAGCCCCAGCATTTT.